This T cell receptor beta chain was retrieved from a study of shared clonotypes between healthy human individuals (dated by TCRdb to about 2020). Background for the entire study: Two women and three men aged 18 to 49 years were included in the cohort. For each donor, CD4 naive and CD4 memory were each run on three plates, CD8 naive on two plates, and CD8 memory on one plate. To estimate repertoire size and how much clonotype sharing occurs between individuals, the study deeply sequenced the blood TCR repertoires of several healthy adults. Different laboratories and diverse techniques were used to prepare libraries and sequence TCR repertoires, to increase sequencing depth and limit assay-specific biases. Between about 0.8 and 9.5 billion PBMCs per donor were obtained by leukapheresis.

CD8 naive samples were obtained by positive selection for CCR7 among CD45RO-negative cells, yielding a CD45RA+CCR7+ population from which TemRA cells were excluded. Donors were healthy HIV-negative adults with no recently reported acute infections or vaccinations. Every donor was a Caucasian adult living in Nashville, Tennessee, USA. Blood was collected by leukapheresis, and PBMCs were isolated by Ficoll-Histopaque density gradient centrifugation and then cryopreserved in liquid nitrogen vapor phase. Analytical flow cytometry was used to check the purity and quantity of each magnetically sorted T cell population. From each sorted fraction, genomic DNA was isolated and quantified by UV absorbance on a Nanodrop 2000c. Summary of the overall study and its limitations: The genetic and exposure-history diversity represented was limited by the small number of donors. Approximately 5% of naive CD4, around 4% of naive CD8, roughly 2.5% of memory CD4, and about 0.4% of memory CD8 clonotypes were shared across a few donors. Only blood was sampled, and tissue TCR repertoires likely differ from those in blood. Rarefaction of sorted-subset datasets indicated incomplete sequencing despite the large sequencing depth. Naive subsets generally had larger estimated clonotype richness than memory subsets. Compared with non-shared clonotypes, the clonotypes found in all four sorted-subset donors had higher generation probabilities. Pairwise subsampling led to the expectation that sequencing depth would affect the degree of clonotype sharing among donors.

Including the terminal cysteine and phenylalanine, the CDR3 comprises 21 residues. Only the CDR3 DNA stays, 63 bases, in frame from base 1. The V and J ends are trimmed by 4 bases and 2 bases, leaving 33 bases between them. As encoded in the germline V gene, CDR1 is ENHRY while CDR2 is SYGVKD. With respect to this clone: The specificity of this receptor is unknown. No much larger clone exists at a distance of one base, and base qualities are not known.

TCR CDR3 regions were amplified from genomic DNA by multiplex PCR using the deep immunoSEQ assay. Extracted genomic DNA from each cell subset was distributed evenly across all wells of several immunoSEQ 96-well plates, and each plate was treated as a replicate. Each replicate PCR for sorted subsets received roughly 0.2 ug genomic DNA, equal to tens of thousands of T cell genomes. Purified libraries were measured with a Qubit 3.0 fluorometer, size-checked on a Bioanalyzer 2100, and measured again with the KAPA Library Quantification kit. Every immunoSEQ 96-well plate was sequenced on a separate single-read 150-cycle Illumina NextSeq 550 flow cell. Concerning the study's data processing: Because the immunoSEQ output held only junctional sequences and lacked quality scores, the filtering could not match the filtering applied to full-length reads. To assign V/J genes and CDR3, sequences were annotated using PyIR, a Python wrapper for IgBLAST v1.9, with IMGT germline references. Reads were removed for weak V/J assignments (E-value above 1e-6), missing CDR3, stop codons, out-of-frame junctions, or ambiguous translated residues. A V3J clonotype was defined by an identical inferred V gene, J gene, and CDR3 amino acid sequence. Percentage overlap between repertoires was calculated by dividing the number of shared unique clonotypes by the size of the smaller repertoire. Three approaches were used to assess repertoire richness: RTK rarefaction, the Chao1 estimator, and Recon v2.1 estimates of unobserved clonotypes. OLGA was used to compute generation probabilities for all TCRbeta clonotypes that the gDNA method yielded from a handful of donors. As stored in TCRdb, this immuneACCESS dataset retains in-frame rearrangements with V and J assigned. A fraction of the clones does not appear; measured against another copy, unresolved V genes explain less than half of the discrepancy, and the remainder lacks a known reason. V and J calls and clone size are copied from that table; D and trimming were computed from the DNA. For this sample there are about 2.1 million clones; about 93% appear just once. Less than 2% of the sample lies in the top ten.

The sequence is built from TRBV10-3 and TRBJ2-7; TRBD1 is perhaps the D gene, given 6 matching bases. The sequence derives from a man aged 18 to 35 in good health. Some clones in this sample may be carry-over from other donors' samples. Sequenced material: naive CD8+ T cells from PBMCs. Interpreted using the paper, the cell subset or site label stands for: CD45RA+CCR7+. The CDR3 region reads CAISGAGTPHQPPTLPYEQYF. The sequenced DNA is TGTGCCATCAGTGGTGCCGGGACACCTCACCAACCCCCCACCCTACCCTACGAGCAGTACTTC.